The present T cell receptor (beta chain) was sequenced within a study of CD8+ T cells in alopecia areata. Overall study: The study gave tofacitinib for 6 to 18 months, then 6 months off drug. Study results and caveats: Within the top 100, expanded CD8+ clones significantly decreased with tofacitinib, as did scalp clonality. Scalp samples also yield sequences from resident alphabeta T cells of normal skin.

The treatment here: oral pan-JAK inhibitor, 5-10 mg twice daily. Obtained from alopecia areata patients were lesional scalp punch biopsies along with peripheral blood. As concerns this clone: The antigen is not known.

V was shortened by 1 base and J by 12 bases, with 7 bases between the two germline ends. The CDR3 has 12 residues. Looked up from germline, CDR1 is LGHNA and CDR2 is YNFKEQ. Extracted RNA was reverse transcribed, and the resulting cDNA served as sequencing template. Only in-frame clones appear in the TCRdb table, and some are missing; sequencing was by immunoSEQ multiplex PCR. Of about 180,000 clones in the sample, 58% were seen once. The sequence came from a human donor with alopecia areata. The J gene is TRBJ1-6, the V gene TRBV4-2; no clear D gene. The sequencing here drew on CD4+ T cells sorted from blood, taken at approximately week 56, from a patient treated with tofacitinib. The CDR3 reads CASSQGDEPLHF. The CDR3 region has the DNA TGTGCCAGCAGCCAAGGCGATGAACCCCTCCACTTT.